The 17 T cell receptor beta chains in this list originate from one sample, sequenced in a study of blood T cell repertoires in COVID-19. The data were produced by immunoSEQ multiplex PCR, yet TCRdb's version contains in-frame clones alone and is incomplete. This table holds more than 200,000 clones, 70% to 85% found once. The sample comprised PBMCs or T cells enriched from blood (not recorded which). These receptors were obtained from a man between 60 and 70 years old who had recovered from COVID-19.

This rearrangement joins TRBV6-2 or TRBV6-3 to TRBJ2-7; D may be TRBD1 (6 bases). V gave up 7 bases and J gave up 1 base, with 17 bases separating them. Per the germline V gene, CDR1 is MNHEY and CDR2 is SVGEGT. There are 15 residues in the CDR3. This chain's CDR3 is CASIPRGRGSYEQYF. In DNA, the CDR3 is TGTGCCAGCATCCCCCGGGGTAGGGGGTCCTACGAGCAGTACTTC.

The chain recombines TRBV24-1 with TRBJ1-1; perhaps TRBD1 as D (5 bases). Germline V gives CDR1 KGHDR, CDR2 SFDVKD. The V end lost 2 bases, the J end lost 0 bases, and 9 bases lay between the germline ends. The CDR3 runs to 15 residues. DNA of the CDR3: TGTGCCACCAGTGATTCGGCAGGGCTGAACACTGAAGCTTTCTTT. It is translated as CATSDSAGLNTEAFF.

A word on this clone: The sample contains more than one DNA sequence encoding this CDR3. CDR3 amino acids: CASSLGRGGQETQYF. CDR3 DNA: TGTGCCAGCAGCTTGGGCCGTGGGGGGCAAGAGACCCAGTACTTC. This chain joins TRBV7-2 and TRBJ2-5, with D maybe TRBD2 (6 bases). The CDR3 is made up of 15 amino acids. Germline lookup yields CDR1 SGHTA and CDR2 FQGNSA. Trimming pared 3 bases from V and 2 bases from J, leaving 13 bases between.

This clone showed up just a few times. The chain uses TRBV29-1 and TRBJ2-7, with 10 bases identical to TRBD1. Trimming took 1 base from V and 2 from J; bases not matched to a gene: 8. CDR1 is SQVTM and CDR2 is ANQGSEA in the germline V gene. The CDR3 contains 16 residues. This CDR3 reads CSVEAPGQGPPYEQYF. As DNA, the CDR3 is TGCAGCGTTGAAGCCCCGGGACAGGGGCCTCCCTACGAGCAGTACTTC.

About this clone: Additional DNA sequences in this sample encode the identical CDR3. The chain joins TRBV6-5 to TRBJ1-1; maybe TRBD1 (5 bases). Germline V gene data show CDR1 as MNHEY and CDR2 as SVGAGI. The CDR3 runs to 13 residues. The V gene lost 6 bases and the J gene lost 4 bases, with 12 bases spanning the gap. The CDR3 spells CASSPPQGTEAFF. CDR3 sequence (DNA): TGTGCCAGCAGCCCCCCCCAGGGCACTGAAGCTTTCTTT.

The chain couples TRBV29-1 to TRBJ1-5; possible D gene TRBD1, 6 bases. Trimming pared 6 bases from V and 9 bases from J, leaving 21 bases between. This CDR3 contains 14 residues. The germline V gene has CDR1 SQVTM and CDR2 ANQGSEA. CDR3 protein: CSVGQGGARGPQHF. In DNA, the CDR3 is TGCAGCGTGGGCCAAGGGGGGGCCCGGGGGCCCCAGCATTTT.

The chain employs TRBV7-2 and TRBJ1-6; D is perhaps TRBD1 (6 bases). The V end was cut by 5 bases, the J end by 7 bases, with 15 bases between. CDR1 and CDR2 from the germline V gene are SGHTA and FQGNSA. This CDR3 comprises 15 residues. As DNA, the CDR3 is TGTGCCAGCAGCCCCCCACGGGACAAGAATTCACCCCTCCACTTT. This codes for CASSPPRDKNSPLHF.

The rearrangement links TRBV7-9 to TRBJ1-2, with unresolved D. This CDR3 has 13 amino acids. The V end lost 1 base, the J end lost 3 bases, and 6 bases lay between the germline ends. Germline V gene data show CDR1 as SEHNR and CDR2 as FQNEAQ (reference sequence). CDR3 amino acids: CASSLVRDYGYTF. In DNA, the CDR3 is TGTGCCAGCAGCTTAGTCCGAGACTATGGCTACACCTTC.

The chain combines TRBV5-1 with TRBJ2-7, with a tentative D call TRBD1 (6 bases). This CDR3 region has 13 residues. Between the trimmed V and J ends, which lost 3 bases and 5 bases, there was a span of 12 bases. Looked up from germline, CDR1 is SGHRS and CDR2 is YFSETQ. The CDR3 sequence: CASSSTGSNEQYF. CDR3 in DNA: TGCGCCAGCAGCTCAACAGGGAGCAACGAGCAGTACTTC.

About this clone: This same CDR3 is encoded by further DNA sequences in the sample. The chain uses TRBV7-3 and TRBJ1-1; the D gene is possibly TRBD1 (6 bases). The CDR3 runs to 13 residues. Trimming shortened V by 6 bases and J by 2 bases, and 10 bases separated the two germline ends. CDR1 SGHTA and CDR2 FQGTGA come from the germline V gene. CDR3 coding DNA: TGTGCCAGCAGTTTGGGGGCCAACACTGAAGCTTTCTTT. This gives the protein CASSLGANTEAFF.

This sequence joins TRBV6-1 and TRBJ1-6; no clear D. The germline gives CDR1 MNHNS, CDR2 SASEGT. The CDR3 runs 14 residues. The germline V and J ends were trimmed by 3 bases and 9 bases, with 12 bases remaining between them. Here the CDR3 DNA reads TGTGCCAGCAGTGATGAGGGCAGTATTTCACCCCTCCACTTT. Translated, it gives CASSDEGSISPLHF.

V and J are TRBV5-1 and TRBJ2-1; tentatively, D is TRBD2 (6 bases). Trimming pared 0 bases from V and 4 bases from J, leaving 11 bases between. The CDR3 totals 15 residues. CDR1 and CDR2 from the germline V gene are SGHRS and YFSETQ. The CDR3 protein is CASSLGAGKYNEQFF. Here the CDR3 DNA reads TGCGCCAGCAGCTTGGGTGCGGGGAAATACAATGAGCAGTTCTTC.

This chain joins TRBV20-1 and TRBJ2-2; weak D call: TRBD2 (5 bases). The germline V and J ends were trimmed by 6 bases and 6 bases, with 8 bases remaining between them. Germline CDR1 reads DFQATT; CDR2 reads SNEGSKA (reference sequence). The CDR3 has 11 amino acids. The CDR3 sequence is CSAASPGELFF. CDR3 nucleotide sequence: TGCAGTGCCGCTAGCCCCGGGGAGCTGTTTTTT.

This clone was observed a handful of times. The chain links TRBV11-2 to TRBJ1-4; a possible D gene is TRBD1 (5 bases). CDR1 is SGHAT, CDR2 FQNNGV, per germline. The CDR3 loop spans 14 amino acids. Trimming removed 1 base at V and 7 bases at J, with 10 bases between. The CDR3 DNA reads as TGTGCCAGCAGCTTAGGGCAGGGTTCTGAAAAACTGTTTTTT. Amino acids: CASSLGQGSEKLFF.

The chain employs TRBV7-2 and TRBJ1-5; 7 bases match TRBD1. The CDR3 runs to 15 residues. Germline V gene data show CDR1 as SGHTA and CDR2 as FQGNSA. V was pared by 1 base and J by 3 bases, with 3 bases of the junction left unmatched. The CDR3 DNA is TGTGCCAGCAGCTTAGTGACAGGGTTCAATCAGCCCCAGCATTTT. This codes for CASSLVTGFNQPQHF.

The CDR3 DNA reads as TGTGCCACCAGTGATCCTCGGACAGGGCTAAAGGAGCAGTTCTTC. This encodes CATSDPRTGLKEQFF. This chain uses TRBV24-1 with TRBJ2-1; 8 bases line up with TRBD1. J gave up 10 bases and V 3 bases, and 10 bases lay outside the gene matches. CDR1 is KGHDR, CDR2 SFDVKD, per germline. This CDR3 spans 15 amino acids.

The chain combines TRBV2 with TRBJ2-3; D might be TRBD1 (6 bases). The V gene lost 4 bases and the J gene lost 1 base, with 12 bases spanning the gap. Looked up from germline, CDR1 is SNHLY and CDR2 is FYNNEI. CDR3 length: 15 amino acids. CDR3 sequence (DNA): TGTGCCAGCAGTGTTTTGGCAGGGGGCACAGATACGCAGTATTTT. Encoded protein: CASSVLAGGTDTQYF.